One and the same sample provided the 18 T cell receptor beta chains below, sequenced in a study of T cells in localized non-small cell lung cancer. This table comes from immunoSEQ multiplex PCR, and its TCRdb copy is limited to in-frame clones, with some not included. This sample has around 54,000 clones, with 70% to 90% found just once. Sequenced here: peripheral blood, sampled before any cancer treatment. The source is a male donor aged 60 or older with stage III squamous cell lung carcinoma.

The CDR3 here is CASSPENVNEQFF. The CDR3 coding sequence is TGTGCCAGCTCACCAGAAAATGTCAATGAGCAGTTCTTC. The chain recombines TRBV18 with TRBJ2-1; D uncertain. Germline values: CDR1 KGHSH, CDR2 LQKENI. V dropped 2 bases and J dropped 6 bases, with 8 bases sitting between them. This CDR3 region has 13 residues.

The chain recombines TRBV21-1 with TRBJ2-7; the table calls TRBD1, which could not be checked here. TRBV21-1 is given as a pseudogene. This CDR3 contains 17 residues. The CDR3 protein is CASSTPLPRTATYEQYF. The CDR3 coding sequence is TGTGCCAGCAGCACGCCGCTACCAAGGACAGCGACCTACGAGCAGTACTTC.

Only a few counts were recorded for this clone. This chain joins TRBV18 and TRBJ1-1; the D is unclear. This CDR3 has 16 amino acids. Germline loops: CDR1 KGHSH, CDR2 LQKENI. V was pared by 2 bases and J by 0 bases, with 13 bases between. CDR3 in DNA: TGTGCCAGCTCACCAAGTTCCCCAAGTTTGAACACTGAAGCTTTCTTT. Its translation: CASSPSSPSLNTEAFF.

The gene calls are TRBV19 and TRBJ2-7; perhaps TRBD2 as D (5 bases). The CDR3 is 15 amino acids. Germline V gives CDR1 LNHDA, CDR2 SQIVND (reference sequence). The V gene lost 2 bases and the J gene lost 2 bases, with 13 bases spanning the gap. CDR3 residues: CASSIRGEAAYEQYF. CDR3 DNA sequence: TGTGCCAGTAGTATACGGGGAGAGGCGGCCTACGAGCAGTACTTC.

This chain connects TRBV7-9 to TRBJ1-2; D perhaps matches TRBD1 (6 bases). CDR3 size: 15 residues. CDR1 and CDR2 from the germline V gene are SEHNR and FQNEAQ (reference sequence). V gave up 4 bases and J gave up 6 bases, with 18 bases separating them. In DNA form, the CDR3 reads TGTGCCAGCAGCTCCATCGGCCAGGGGTTGGATGGCTACACCTTC. It yields the protein CASSSIGQGLDGYTF.

The V call is TRBV15, the J call TRBJ1-4, with D possibly matching TRBD1 (5 bases). Germline CDR1 is LNHNV and CDR2 is YYDKDF (reference sequence). The CDR3 length is 17 residues. The V end lost 1 base, the J end lost 3 bases, and 15 bases lay between the germline ends. The CDR3 here is CATSRGDLGLANEKLFF. The CDR3 DNA reads TGTGCCACCAGCAGAGGGGACCTAGGGTTAGCTAATGAAAAACTGTTTTTT.

V gene TRBV5-5 combines with J gene TRBJ1-2, with 7 bases lining up with TRBD1. This CDR3 is 15 amino acids long. V shed 0 bases, J shed 3 bases, and the junction held 5 bases outside the gene matches. Germline values: CDR1 SGHKS, CDR2 YYEKEE (reference sequence). CDR3: CASSLVGDRYYGYTF. The CDR3 region has the DNA TGTGCCAGCAGCTTGGTTGGGGACAGATACTATGGCTACACCTTC.

The gene calls are TRBV5-4 and TRBJ2-5; 7 nucleotides agree with TRBD1. Trimming at V came to 5 bases and at J to 3 bases, leaving 7 bases not matched to a gene. This CDR3 contains 14 residues. In germline, CDR1 is SGHNT, CDR2 YYREEE (reference sequence). In DNA form, the CDR3 reads TGTGCCAGCAGGTCGACAGGGAAGGAAGAGACCCAGTACTTC. Protein product: CASRSTGKEETQYF.

V and J are TRBV19 and TRBJ1-2; TRBD1 matches 7 bases. CDR1 LNHDA and CDR2 SQIVND come from the germline V gene (reference sequence). There are 17 residues in the CDR3. V trimming: 0 bases; J trimming: 4 bases; junction bases outside the gene matches: 11. The CDR3 protein is CASSIETPGTASYGYTF. The CDR3 DNA is TGTGCCAGTAGTATAGAAACCCCCGGGACAGCGAGCTATGGCTACACCTTC.

V gene TRBV2 combines with J gene TRBJ2-5, with 14 nucleotides matching TRBD2. Germline V gene lookup returns CDR1 SNHLY and CDR2 FYNNEI. V lost 5 bases and J lost 6; bases outside the gene matches: 5. This CDR3 spans 15 amino acids. CDR3 in amino acids: CASSPTSGGAKTQYF. The CDR3 region has the DNA TGTGCCAGCAGTCCGACTAGCGGGGGGGCCAAGACCCAGTACTTC. Full variable domain (outside the CDR3, taken from reference TRBV2 and TRBJ2-5): EPEVTQTPSHQVTQMGQEVILRCVPISNHLYFYWYRQILGQKVEFLVSFYNNEISEKSEIFDDQFSVERPDGSNFTLKIRSTKLEDSAMYFCASSPTSGGAKTQYFGPGTRLLVL.

The chain recombines TRBV27 with TRBJ2-7; D may be TRBD1 or TRBD2 (5 bases each). Germline CDR1 MNHEY, CDR2 SMNVEV (reference sequence). The V gene lost 2 bases and the J gene lost 1 base, with 12 bases spanning the gap. This CDR3 has 15 amino acids. The DNA for the CDR3 is TGTGCCAGCAGTTTACGAGGGACCTCTTCCTACGAGCAGTACTTC. Translation gives CASSLRGTSSYEQYF.

The chain uses TRBV9 and TRBJ2-2; D is possibly TRBD1 or TRBD2 (6 bases each). CDR3 length: 15 amino acids. CDR1 is SGDLS and CDR2 is YYNGEE in the germline V gene. Trimming took 4 bases from V and 0 from J, leaving 10 bases between them. The CDR3 nucleotides read TGTGCCAGCAGCAGGGGGGTCCCGAACACCGGGGAGCTGTTTTTT. Amino acids: CASSRGVPNTGELFF.

The chain couples TRBV11-2 to TRBJ2-2; TRBD2 agrees at 14 bases. The germline gives CDR1 SGHAT, CDR2 FQNNGV. The CDR3 spans 18 residues. The trim removed 3 bases at V and 5 bases at J, leaving 8 bases unmatched. The CDR3 spells CASSFRLTSGRGTGELFF. The CDR3, as DNA: TGTGCCAGCAGCTTCCGCCTGACTAGCGGGAGGGGAACCGGGGAGCTGTTTTTT. The variable domain in full, completed from reference TRBV11-2 and TRBJ2-2, reads EAGVAQSPRYKIIEKRQSVAFWCNPISGHATLYWYQQILGQGPKLLIQFQNNGVVDDSQLPKDRFSAERLKGVDSTLKIQPAKLEDSAVYLCASSFRLTSGRGTGELFFGEGSRLTVL.

This chain links TRBV7-9 with TRBJ1-5, with D hard to call. The V end was cut by 7 bases, the J end by 1 base, with 8 bases between. CDR1 and CDR2 (germline): SEHNR, FQNEAQ (reference sequence). CDR3 length equals 13 residues. Here the CDR3 reads CASTQDSNQPQHF. In nucleotides, the CDR3 is TGTGCCAGCACTCAGGACAGCAATCAGCCCCAGCATTTT. Full variable domain (missing parts from reference TRBV7-9 and TRBJ1-5): DTGVSQNPRHKITKRGQNVTFRCDPISEHNRLYWYRQTLGQGPEFLTYFQNEAQLEKSRLLSDRFSAERPKGSFSTLEIQRTEQGDSAMYLCASTQDSNQPQHFGDGTRLSIL.

This chain joins TRBV5-6 and TRBJ1-3; TRBD1 matches at 7 bases. Germline V gene sequence: CDR1 SGHDT, CDR2 YYEEEE. The V segment lost 3 bases and the J segment 3 bases; nucleotides outside the gene matches: 3. The CDR3 extends over 14 amino acids. The CDR3 here is CASSSGQSGNTIYF. In DNA form, the CDR3 reads TGTGCCAGCAGCTCGGGACAGAGTGGAAACACCATATATTTT.

The J gene is TRBJ1-1, the V gene TRBV5-4; 8 bases align to TRBD1. The CDR3 is made up of 15 amino acids. V gave up 1 base and J gave up 4 bases; unmatched junction bases: 6. Germline lookup yields CDR1 SGHNT and CDR2 YYREEE (reference sequence). This chain's CDR3 is CASSLSDRVPTEAFF. DNA for the CDR3: TGTGCCAGCAGCTTGTCGGACAGGGTCCCCACTGAAGCTTTCTTT.

This sequence joins TRBV6-5 and TRBJ1-1; D unresolved. The CDR3 runs 15 residues. Germline assignment: CDR1 MNHEY and CDR2 SVGAGI. With 0 bases removed from V and 0 bases from J, the gap between germline ends came to 8 bases. CDR3 sequence (DNA): TGTGCCAGCAGTTACTCAGGGTTAATGAACACTGAAGCTTTCTTT. Residues: CASSYSGLMNTEAFF.

The chain recombines TRBV10-3 with TRBJ1-1; TRBD1 agrees at 7 bases. CDR1 is ENHRY, CDR2 SYGVKD, per germline. The V segment lost 3 bases and the J segment 12 bases; nucleotides outside the gene matches: 16. The CDR3 consists of 15 residues. CDR3 in DNA: TGTGCCATCAGTGAAGAGGGGGCCTCCGGAGGGAAAACTTTCTTT. Residues: CAISEEGASGGKTFF.